This record covers a single T cell receptor (beta chain). Donors included only healthy HIV-negative adults lacking recent acute infections or vaccinations. Profiling relied on immunoSEQ multiplex PCR, and the TCRdb table lists in-frame clones only, not all of them. The sample holds more than 2,000,000 clones; 90% to 95% are singletons and the top ten take 0.35% to 0.5%. This sample is drawn from a study of shared clonotypes between healthy human individuals. The CDR3 is 14 residues long. The germline V and J ends were trimmed by 8 bases and 2 bases, with 14 bases remaining between them. Germline V lookup: CDR1 SGHTA, CDR2 FQGTGA.

This sequence originates from a man between 18 and 29 years old in good health. Some clones in this sample may be carry-over from other donors' samples. The gene calls are TRBV7-3 and TRBJ2-3, with D tentatively TRBD1 (5 bases). Sequences were obtained from naive CD4+ T cells from PBMCs. The sample's subset: CD45RA+ positively selected. This chain's CDR3 is CASGSQGATDTQYF. DNA of the CDR3: TGTGCCAGCGGTTCCCAGGGTGCCACAGATACGCAGTATTTT.